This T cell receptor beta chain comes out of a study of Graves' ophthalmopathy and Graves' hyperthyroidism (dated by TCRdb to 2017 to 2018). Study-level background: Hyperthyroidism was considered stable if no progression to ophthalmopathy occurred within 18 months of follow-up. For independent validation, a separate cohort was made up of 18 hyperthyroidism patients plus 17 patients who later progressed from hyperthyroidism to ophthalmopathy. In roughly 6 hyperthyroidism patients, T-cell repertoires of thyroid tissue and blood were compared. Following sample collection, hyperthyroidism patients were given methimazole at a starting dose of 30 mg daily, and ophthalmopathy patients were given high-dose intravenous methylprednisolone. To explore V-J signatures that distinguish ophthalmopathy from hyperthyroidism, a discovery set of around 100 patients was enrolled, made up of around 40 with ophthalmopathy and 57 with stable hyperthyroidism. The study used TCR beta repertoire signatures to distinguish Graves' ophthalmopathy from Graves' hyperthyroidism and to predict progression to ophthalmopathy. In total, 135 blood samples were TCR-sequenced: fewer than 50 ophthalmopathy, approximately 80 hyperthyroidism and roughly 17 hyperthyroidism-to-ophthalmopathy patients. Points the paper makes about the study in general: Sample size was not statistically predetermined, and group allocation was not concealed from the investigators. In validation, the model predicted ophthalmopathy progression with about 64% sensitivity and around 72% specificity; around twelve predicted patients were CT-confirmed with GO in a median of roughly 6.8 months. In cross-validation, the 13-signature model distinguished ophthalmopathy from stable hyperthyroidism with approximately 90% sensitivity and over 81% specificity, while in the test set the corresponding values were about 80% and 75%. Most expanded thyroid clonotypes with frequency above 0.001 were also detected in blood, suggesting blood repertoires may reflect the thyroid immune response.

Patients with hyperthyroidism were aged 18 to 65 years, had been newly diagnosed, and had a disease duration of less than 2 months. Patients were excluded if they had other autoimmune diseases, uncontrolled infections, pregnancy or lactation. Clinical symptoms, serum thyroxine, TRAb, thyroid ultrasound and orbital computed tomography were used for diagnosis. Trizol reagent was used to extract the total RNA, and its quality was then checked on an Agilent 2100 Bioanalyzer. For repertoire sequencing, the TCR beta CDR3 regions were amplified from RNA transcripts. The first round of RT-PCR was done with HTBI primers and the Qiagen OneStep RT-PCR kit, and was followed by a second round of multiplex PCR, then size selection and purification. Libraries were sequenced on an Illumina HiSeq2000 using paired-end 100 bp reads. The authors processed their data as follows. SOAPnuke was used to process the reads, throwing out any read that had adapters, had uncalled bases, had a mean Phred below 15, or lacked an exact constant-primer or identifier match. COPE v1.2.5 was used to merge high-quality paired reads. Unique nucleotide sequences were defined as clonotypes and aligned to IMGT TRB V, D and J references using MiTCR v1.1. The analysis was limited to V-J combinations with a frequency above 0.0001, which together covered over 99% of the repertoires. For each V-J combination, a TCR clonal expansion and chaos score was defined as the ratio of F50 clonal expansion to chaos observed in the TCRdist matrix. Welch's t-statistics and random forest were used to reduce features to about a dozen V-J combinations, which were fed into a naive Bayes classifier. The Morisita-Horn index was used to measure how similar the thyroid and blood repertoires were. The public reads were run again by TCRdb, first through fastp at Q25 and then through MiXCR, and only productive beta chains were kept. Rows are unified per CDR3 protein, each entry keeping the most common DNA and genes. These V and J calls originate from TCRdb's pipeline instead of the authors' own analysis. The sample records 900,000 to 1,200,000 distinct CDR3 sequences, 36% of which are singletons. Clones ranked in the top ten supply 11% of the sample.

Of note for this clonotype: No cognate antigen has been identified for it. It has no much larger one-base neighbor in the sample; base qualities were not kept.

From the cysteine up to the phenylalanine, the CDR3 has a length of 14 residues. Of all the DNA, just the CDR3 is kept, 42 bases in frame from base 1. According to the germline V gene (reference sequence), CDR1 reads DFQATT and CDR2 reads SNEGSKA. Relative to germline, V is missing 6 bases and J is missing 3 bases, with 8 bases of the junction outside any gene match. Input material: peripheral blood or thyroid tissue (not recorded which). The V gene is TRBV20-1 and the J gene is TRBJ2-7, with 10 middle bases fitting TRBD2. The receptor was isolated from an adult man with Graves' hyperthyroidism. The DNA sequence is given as TGCAGTGCCCTCTTGGGACTAGCGTACTACGAGCAGTACTTC. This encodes CSALLGLAYYEQYF.